What follows are 26 T cell receptor beta chains derived from one specimen sequenced in a study of cytomegalovirus exposure and HLA in healthy donors. Vbeta (60) and Jbeta (13) primers were used in the PCR. Produced via immunoSEQ multiplex PCR; TCRdb's table is partial and in-frame only. The sample includes around 120,000 clones, 75% to 90% of them seen just once. The sequencing input was PBMCs. The receptors originated from a middle-aged man in good health and CMV-seronegative.

The chain carries TRBV5-4 and TRBJ1-1, with a weak D call TRBD1 (5 bases). V was cut by 7 bases and J by 0 bases, with 13 bases left in between. CDR1 and CDR2 from the germline V gene are SGHNT and YYREEE (reference sequence). The CDR3 spans 14 residues. CDR3 coding DNA: TGTGCCAGCTCGCGGGGGGGGATGAACACTGAAGCTTTCTTT. This sequence encodes CASSRGGMNTEAFF.

The chain uses TRBV5-6 and TRBJ2-1; TRBD2 aligns across 13 bases. Germline V gene lookup returns CDR1 SGHDT and CDR2 YYEEEE. V shed 1 base, J shed 7 bases, and the junction held 11 bases outside the gene matches. There are 18 residues in the CDR3. CDR3 protein: CASSLLGTSGILRNEQFF. CDR3 sequence (DNA): TGTGCCAGCAGCTTGTTGGGGACTAGCGGGATCCTACGGAATGAGCAGTTCTTC.

This chain joins TRBV18 and TRBJ1-2, with a tentative D call TRBD1 (5 bases). Deletions cut 1 base from V and 7 bases from J, with 13 bases between. Germline CDR1 is KGHSH and CDR2 is LQKENI. There are 14 residues in the CDR3. CDR3 amino acids: CASSPQQGEGGYTF. CDR3 DNA: TGTGCCAGCTCACCACAACAAGGGGAGGGTGGCTACACCTTC.

The chain recombines TRBV7-2 with TRBJ2-1, with D perhaps TRBD1 (6 bases). This CDR3 has 15 amino acids. Looked up from germline, CDR1 is SGHTA and CDR2 is FQGNSA. V lost 4 bases and J lost 0, with 10 bases in between. CDR3 loop: CASSWTARSYNEQFF. Here the CDR3 DNA reads TGTGCCAGCAGCTGGACAGCCCGCTCCTACAATGAGCAGTTCTTC.

V and J are TRBV11-2 and TRBJ1-2; 7 bases map to TRBD1. The V gene end was trimmed by 6 bases and the J gene end by 7 bases; junction bases not matched to a gene: 5. The CDR3 has 12 residues. Germline V gene data show CDR1 as SGHAT and CDR2 as FQNNGV. The CDR3 here is CASRSTGPGYTF. In DNA form, the CDR3 reads TGTGCCAGCAGATCGACAGGGCCTGGCTACACCTTC.

CDR3 sequence reads: CASSFGTSGRVEQYF. The CDR3 region has the DNA TGTGCCAGCAGCTTCGGGACTAGCGGGAGGGTTGAGCAGTACTTC. This chain links TRBV7-2 with TRBJ2-7, with 16 nucleotides matching TRBD2. The CDR3 is made up of 15 amino acids. The junction had 3 bases not matched to a gene; V was cut back by 3 bases and J by 7 bases. Germline CDR1 SGHTA, CDR2 FQGNSA.

The V and J genes are TRBV4-3 and TRBJ2-2; maybe TRBD2 (7 bases). There are 19 residues in the CDR3. CDR1 and CDR2 (germline): LGHNA, YSLEER. Trimming pared 0 bases from V and 2 bases from J, leaving 19 bases between. The chain's CDR3 is CASSQDLNTGGANTGELFF. The DNA for the CDR3 is TGCGCCAGCAGCCAAGATCTGAATACGGGGGGCGCTAACACCGGGGAGCTGTTTTTT.

This clone occurred once. This rearrangement joins TRBV6-5 to TRBJ2-1; D unclear. This CDR3 region has 11 residues. V lost 4 bases to trimming and J lost 5 bases, with 3 bases between them. Per the germline V gene, CDR1 is MNHEY and CDR2 is SVGAGI. CDR3 nucleotide sequence: TGTGCCAGCAGTTCCAACAATGAGCAGTTCTTC. This translates into CASSSNNEQFF.

This chain uses TRBV28 with TRBJ1-3, with D possibly being TRBD1 (5 bases). The CDR3 extends over 15 amino acids. Germline V gene data show CDR1 as MDHEN and CDR2 as SYDVKM. V lost 6 bases and J 9 bases, leaving 21 bases between the germline ends. The CDR3 sequence: CASRVARAGLITIYF. The CDR3 DNA reads as TGTGCCAGCAGAGTGGCCAGGGCAGGTTTAATCACCATATATTTT.

Concerning this clone itself: The sample carries other DNA sequences with the same CDR3. The chain links TRBV6-1 to TRBJ1-3; D unclear. The length of the CDR3 is 13 residues. Germline CDR1 and CDR2: MNHNS and SASEGT. V was shortened by 6 bases and J by 0 bases, with 6 bases between the two germline ends. CDR3 DNA sequence: TGTGCCAGCAGGGAGAGCTCTGGAAACACCATATATTTT. It encodes CASRESSGNTIYF.

Of note for this clone: The germline gene is not matched at one end of the junction; a read error may be the cause. The V gene is TRBV7-9, the J gene TRBJ2-5; tentatively, D is TRBD2 (5 bases). The CDR3 runs to 15 residues. The V gene's germline CDR1 is SEHNR and CDR2 FQNEAQ (reference sequence). The CDR3 DNA follows: TGTTCCAGCAGCTTGTCTGGGGAGTGGGAAGAGACCCAGTACTTC. It encodes CSSSLSGEWEETQYF.

The genes are TRBV30 and TRBJ1-6, with D tentatively TRBD1 (5 bases). This CDR3 has 15 residues. In germline, CDR1 is GTSNPN, CDR2 SVGIG (reference sequence). With 1 base removed from V and 5 bases from J, the gap between germline ends came to 12 bases. Here the CDR3 reads CAWSGGGSNNSPLHF. CDR3 in DNA: TGTGCCTGGAGTGGGGGGGGGTCCAATAATTCACCCCTCCACTTT.

The rearrangement joins TRBV28 to TRBJ2-5, with 11 bases matching TRBD2. This CDR3 spans 15 amino acids. Germline V gene data show CDR1 as MDHEN and CDR2 as SYDVKM. Losses at the gene ends were 6 bases for V and 7 bases for J; bases not matched to a gene: 10. The CDR3 nucleotides read TGTGCCAGCAGCTCCATAGCGGGGGGGCAGGGGACCCAGTACTTC. Encoded protein: CASSSIAGGQGTQYF.

This chain joins TRBV5-1 and TRBJ2-3; D perhaps matches TRBD1 (7 bases). V gave up 4 bases and J gave up 2 bases, with 20 bases separating them. There are 17 residues in the CDR3. Germline assignment: CDR1 SGHRS and CDR2 YFSETQ. CDR3 DNA sequence: TGCGCCAGCAGCGATTGGACAGGAGGGTCAGTCACAGATACGCAGTATTTT. This encodes CASSDWTGGSVTDTQYF.

The chain combines TRBV2 with TRBJ2-5; perhaps TRBD1 as D (5 bases). The J call is uncertain, as TRBJ2-7 better fits the DNA end. Per the germline V gene, CDR1 is SNHLY and CDR2 is FYNNEI. The CDR3 covers 13 residues. The DNA for the CDR3 is TGTGCCAGCAGTACGGACACCTCCTACGAGCAGTACTTC. Translated: CASSTDTSYEQYF.

The sample holds a few counts of this clone. The J gene is TRBJ1-1, the V gene TRBV13, with no clear D. V lost 2 bases and J 2 bases, leaving 9 bases between the germline ends. The CDR3 spans 14 residues. Germline V gives CDR1 PRHDT, CDR2 FYEKMQ (reference sequence). CDR3 protein: CASSLLGRNTEAFF. CDR3 coding DNA: TGTGCCAGCAGCTTACTCGGGAGAAACACTGAAGCTTTCTTT.

The gene calls are TRBV7-9 and TRBJ2-2, with 8 bases identical to TRBD1. V lost 3 bases and J lost 2; bases outside the gene matches: 5. The CDR3 runs to 16 residues. Germline CDR1 reads SEHNR; CDR2 reads FQNEAQ (reference sequence). DNA for the CDR3: TGTGCCAGCAGCTTGAGTCCAGGGGGCAACACCGGGGAGCTGTTTTTT. Translating gives CASSLSPGGNTGELFF.

This clone was observed a handful of times. The rearrangement uses TRBV19 and TRBJ2-7; 11 bases agree with TRBD2. This CDR3 has 15 amino acids. CDR1 and CDR2 from the germline V gene are LNHDA and SQIVND (reference sequence). Trimming cost V 3 bases and J 2 bases; bases outside gene matches: 3. The DNA of the CDR3 is TGTGCCAGTAGTATTAGCGGGAGGGCCACCTACGAGCAGTACTTC. It translates to CASSISGRATYEQYF.

The V gene is TRBV19, the J gene TRBJ2-7; perhaps TRBD1 as D (6 bases). CDR1 is LNHDA, CDR2 SQIVND, per germline (reference sequence). Trimming shortened V by 6 bases and J by 1 base, and 13 bases separated the two germline ends. The CDR3 spans 14 residues. The CDR3 protein is CASRLSGASYEQYF. DNA for the CDR3: TGTGCCAGTAGGCTGTCAGGGGCTTCCTACGAGCAGTACTTC.

In DNA, the CDR3 is TGTGCCAGCAGTCCCCATGAGGCCGTAGCCAAAAACATTCAGTACTTC. Protein product: CASSPHEAVAKNIQYF. J is TRBJ2-4 and V is TRBV28; no clear D. Per germline, CDR1 MDHEN and CDR2 SYDVKM. CDR3 length: 16 amino acids. The ends were cut back, 5 bases at V and 0 bases at J, with 14 bases in the middle.

This chain joins TRBV5-6 and TRBJ1-5; D not resolved. V lost 4 bases to trimming and J lost 0 bases, with 11 bases between them. This CDR3 region has 15 residues. Germline lookup yields CDR1 SGHDT and CDR2 YYEEEE. CDR3 DNA: TGTGCCAGCAGCAAAGGACTTTATAGCAATCAGCCCCAGCATTTT. Protein product: CASSKGLYSNQPQHF.

The genes are TRBV30 and TRBJ2-7, with 12 bases identical to TRBD1. CDR1 and CDR2 from the germline V gene are GTSNPN and SVGIG (reference sequence). This CDR3 spans 15 amino acids. V was pared by 0 bases and J by 6 bases, with 6 bases of the junction left unmatched. CDR3 DNA sequence: TGTGCCTGGAGTGTCGGGGGACAGGGGGCGGTCGAGCAGTACTTC. Protein: CAWSVGGQGAVEQYF.

The chain is built from TRBV27 and TRBJ2-4; 7 nucleotides align to TRBD1. The CDR3 is made up of 17 amino acids. The germline CDR1 and CDR2 sequences are MNHEY and SMNVEV (reference sequence). After removal of 3 bases from V and 0 bases from J, the junction contained 8 bases not matched to a gene. The CDR3, as DNA: TGTGCCAGCAGTTTCCTAACAGGGGATCTAGCCAAAAACATTCAGTACTTC. Translating gives CASSFLTGDLAKNIQYF.

The chain links TRBV7-2 to TRBJ2-7; TRBD1 aligns across 9 bases. The CDR3 totals 13 residues. In germline, CDR1 is SGHTA, CDR2 FQGNSA. Losses at the gene ends were 5 bases for V and 2 bases for J; bases not matched to a gene: 1. This chain's CDR3 is CASSRDRAYEQYF. The CDR3 coding sequence is TGTGCCAGCAGCCGGGACAGGGCCTACGAGCAGTACTTC.

This clone was detected a few times. V and J are TRBV29-1 and TRBJ1-1, with D hard to call. This CDR3 is built from 12 residues. Trimming shortened V by 2 bases and J by 1 base, and 5 bases separated the two germline ends. The germline V gene has CDR1 SQVTM and CDR2 ANQGSEA. This chain's CDR3 is CSVESGNTEAFF. DNA for the CDR3: TGCAGCGTTGAATCCGGGAACACTGAAGCTTTCTTT.

The chain couples TRBV5-1 to TRBJ2-7, with 11 positions matching TRBD2. The CDR3 spans 15 residues. With V trimmed by 6 bases and J by 5 bases, 10 bases remained unmatched. Germline assignment: CDR1 SGHRS and CDR2 YFSETQ. The CDR3 is CASTISGRASDEQYF. The CDR3 nucleotides are TGCGCCAGCACGATTAGCGGGAGGGCCTCAGACGAGCAGTACTTC.